The present entry profiles one T cell receptor beta chain with its context. Ages ranged from about 18 to 89 years, with residence in 24 US areas. Participant-given clinical history determined each cohort assignment. Per the authors' pipeline: Amplification of reference gene primers provided the estimated nucleated cell counts. Profiling relied on immunoSEQ multiplex PCR, and the TCRdb table lists in-frame clones only, not all of them. That table is the source of V, J and clone size, and D and trimming were worked out from the DNA. Of about 260,000 clones in the sample, more than 80% were seen once. These data are taken from a study of blood T cell repertoires in COVID-19. At the level of the study: T cells, B-cell-depleted T cells, or PBMCs provided the cDNA or gDNA that served as material.

The CDR3 is made up of 14 amino acids. Trimming stripped 2 bases from V and 4 bases from J, with 9 bases between. CDR1 MNHEY and CDR2 SMNVEV come from the germline V gene (reference sequence). This chain connects TRBV27 to TRBJ1-5; tentatively, D is TRBD1 (5 bases). This TCR derives from a woman in her late teens or twenties who had recovered from COVID-19. Sequenced: PBMCs or T cells enriched from blood (not recorded which). Written as DNA, the CDR3 is TGTGCCAGCAGTTTAAGGGCAGGGAATCAGCCCCAGCATTTT. Amino acids: CASSLRAGNQPQHF.